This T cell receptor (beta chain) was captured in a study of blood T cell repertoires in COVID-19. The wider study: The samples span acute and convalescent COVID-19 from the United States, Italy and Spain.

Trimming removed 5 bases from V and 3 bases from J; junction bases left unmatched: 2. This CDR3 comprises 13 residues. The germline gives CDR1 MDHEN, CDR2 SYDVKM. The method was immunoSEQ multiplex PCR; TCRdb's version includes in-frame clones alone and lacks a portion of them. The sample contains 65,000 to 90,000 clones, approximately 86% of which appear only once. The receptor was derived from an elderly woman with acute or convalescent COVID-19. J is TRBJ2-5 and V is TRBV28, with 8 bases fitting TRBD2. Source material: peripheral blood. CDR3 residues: CASSRAGEETQYF. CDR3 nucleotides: TGTGCCAGCAGTCGAGCGGGAGAAGAGACCCAGTACTTC.